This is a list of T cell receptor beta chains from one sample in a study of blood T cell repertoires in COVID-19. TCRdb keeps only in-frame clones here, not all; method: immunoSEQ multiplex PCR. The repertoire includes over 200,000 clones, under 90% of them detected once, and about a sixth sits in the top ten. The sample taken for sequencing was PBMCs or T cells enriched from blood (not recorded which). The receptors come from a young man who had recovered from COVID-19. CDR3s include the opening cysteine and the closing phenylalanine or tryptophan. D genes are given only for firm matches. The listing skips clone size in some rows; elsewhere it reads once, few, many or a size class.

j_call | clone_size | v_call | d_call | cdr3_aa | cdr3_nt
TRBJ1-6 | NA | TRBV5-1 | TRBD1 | CASSWDRNSPLHF | TGCGCCAGCAGCTGGGACAGGAATTCACCCCTCCACTTT
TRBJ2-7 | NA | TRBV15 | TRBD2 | CATSRDVRLAVPYEQYF | TGTGCCACCAGCAGAGATGTGAGACTAGCGGTTCCCTACGAGCAGTACTTC
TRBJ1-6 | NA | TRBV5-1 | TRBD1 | CASSQTGGTSPLHF | TGCGCCAGCAGTCAGACAGGGGGCACATCACCCCTCCACTTT
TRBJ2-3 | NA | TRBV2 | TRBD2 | CASRGLAGGPDTQYF | TGTGCCAGCAGAGGACTAGCGGGAGGCCCAGATACGCAGTATTTT
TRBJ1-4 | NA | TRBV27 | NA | CASSFWGVGNEKLFF | TGTGCCAGCAGTTTTTGGGGGGTCGGTAATGAAAAACTGTTTTTT
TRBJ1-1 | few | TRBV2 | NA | CASTPITGAFF | TGTGCCAGCACCCCGATAACGGGAGCTTTCTTT
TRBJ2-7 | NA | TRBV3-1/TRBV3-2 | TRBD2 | CASSRSVAGNSEQYF | TGTGCCAGCAGCCGTTCCGTAGCGGGAAACTCCGAGCAGTACTTC
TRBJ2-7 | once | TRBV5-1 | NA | CASSLDREDGEQYF | TGCGCCAGCAGCTTGGACAGGGAAGACGGCGAGCAGTACTTC
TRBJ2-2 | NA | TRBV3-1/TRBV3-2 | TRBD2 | CASSRTSYGTGELFF | TGTGCCAGCAGCCGGACTAGCTATGGGACCGGGGAGCTGTTTTTT
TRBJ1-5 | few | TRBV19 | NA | CASSIYGGLGRPQPQHF | TGTGCCAGTAGTATTTACGGGGGTCTGGGTAGGCCTCAGCCCCAGCATTTT
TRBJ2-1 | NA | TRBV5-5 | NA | CASSFLNEQFF | TGTGCCAGCAGCTTCCTCAATGAGCAGTTCTTC
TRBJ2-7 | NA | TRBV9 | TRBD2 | CASSVGGDYYEQYF | TGTGCCAGCAGCGTAGGTGGGGACTACTACGAGCAGTACTTC
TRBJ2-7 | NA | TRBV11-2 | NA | CASSLGQRGTYEQYF | TGTGCCAGCAGCTTAGGACAAAGGGGGACCTACGAGCAGTACTTC
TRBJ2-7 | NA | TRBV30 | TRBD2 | CAWGPRTRQKMYEQYF | TGTGCCTGGGGCCCTAGGACTAGACAGAAGATGTACGAGCAGTACTTC
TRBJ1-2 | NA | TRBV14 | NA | CASSQADFGTNLDGYTF | TGTGCCAGCAGCCAAGCCGACTTCGGGACAAATTTGGATGGCTACACCTTC
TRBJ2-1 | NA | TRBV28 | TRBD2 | CASSFFGGADYNEQFF | TGTGCCAGCAGTTTCTTCGGGGGGGCGGATTACAATGAGCAGTTCTTC
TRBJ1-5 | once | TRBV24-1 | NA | CATSESRRGNQPQHF | TGTGCCACCAGTGAGTCTAGGCGAGGCAATCAGCCCCAGCATTTT
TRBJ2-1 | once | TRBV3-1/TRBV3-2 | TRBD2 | CASSSGTSGKDNEQFF | TGTGCCAGCAGCTCAGGGACTAGCGGGAAGGACAATGAGCAGTTCTTC
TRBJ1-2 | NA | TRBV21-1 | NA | CASSPCANYGYTF | TGTGCCAGCAGTCCCTGTGCTAACTATGGCTACACCTTC
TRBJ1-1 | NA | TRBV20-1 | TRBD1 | CSASSSGQGEAFF | TGCAGTGCTAGTTCGTCAGGACAGGGGGAAGCTTTCTTT
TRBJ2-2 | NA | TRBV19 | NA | CASSPRGGELFF | TGTGCCAGTAGCCCCCGAGGCGGGGAGCTGTTTTTT
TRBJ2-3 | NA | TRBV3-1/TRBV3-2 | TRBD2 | CASSQVPSGGTDTQYF | TGTGCCAGCAGCCAAGTCCCTAGCGGTGGCACAGATACGCAGTATTTT
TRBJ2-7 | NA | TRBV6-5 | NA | CASSRTGQSYEQYF | TGTGCCAGCAGTAGGACCGGACAGTCCTACGAGCAGTACTTC
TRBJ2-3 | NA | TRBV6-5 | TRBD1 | CASSRGQGADTQYF | TGTGCCAGCAGCCGCGGACAGGGTGCAGATACGCAGTATTTT
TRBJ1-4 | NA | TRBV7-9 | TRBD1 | CASSLAGGAREKLFF | TGTGCCAGCAGCTTAGCAGGGGGCGCCCGGGAAAAACTGTTTTTT
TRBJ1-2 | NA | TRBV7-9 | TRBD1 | CASSLPGGNYGYTF | TGTGCCAGCAGCTTACCAGGGGGTAACTATGGCTACACCTTC
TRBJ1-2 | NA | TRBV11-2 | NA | CASSLIREGDYGYTF | TGTGCCAGCAGCTTAATCAGGGAAGGAGACTATGGCTACACCTTC
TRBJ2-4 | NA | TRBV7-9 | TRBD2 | CASSLGGRAGAKNIQYF | TGTGCCAGCAGCTTAGGCGGGAGGGCCGGGGCCAAAAACATTCAGTACTTC
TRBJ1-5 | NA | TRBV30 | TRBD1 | CAWAGQVNQPQHF | TGTGCCTGGGCCGGACAGGTAAATCAGCCCCAGCATTTT
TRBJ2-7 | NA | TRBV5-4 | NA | CASSFYSNYEQYF | TGTGCCAGCAGCTTCTATTCTAACTACGAGCAGTACTTC
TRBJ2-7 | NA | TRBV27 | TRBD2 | CASSSLAGPYEQYF | TGTGCCAGCAGTTCTCTAGCGGGACCCTACGAGCAGTACTTC
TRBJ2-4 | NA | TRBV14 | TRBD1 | CASSQVVSGLGKTGVLAKNIQYF | TGTGCCAGCAGCCAAGTCGTCTCGGGGCTGGGGAAAACAGGGGTTCTAGCCAAAAACATTCAGTACTTC
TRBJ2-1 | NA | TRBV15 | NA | CATSRVTRLSSYNEQFF | TGTGCCACCAGCAGAGTGACCAGACTCAGCTCCTACAATGAGCAGTTCTTC
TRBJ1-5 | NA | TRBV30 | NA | CAWSHRQNQPQHF | TGTGCCTGGAGTCATCGACAGAATCAGCCCCAGCATTTT
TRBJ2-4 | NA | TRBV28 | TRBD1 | CASRTGGSLDIQYF | TGTGCCAGCAGGACAGGGGGTTCTTTGGACATTCAGTACTTC
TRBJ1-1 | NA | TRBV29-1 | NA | CSVGLRSGGVVNTEAFF | TGCAGCGTTGGACTACGTTCGGGGGGGGTTGTGAACACTGAAGCTTTCTTT
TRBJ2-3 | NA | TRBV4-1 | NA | CASSQVWQGEDTQYF | TGCGCCAGCAGCCAAGTTTGGCAGGGTGAAGATACGCAGTATTTT
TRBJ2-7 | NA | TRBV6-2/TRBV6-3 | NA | CASSYFTRRSYEQYF | TGTGCCAGCAGTTACTTCACACGGAGAAGCTACGAGCAGTACTTC
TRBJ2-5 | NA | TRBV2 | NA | CASSDSGNQETQYF | TGTGCCAGCAGTGATTCGGGGAACCAAGAGACCCAGTACTTC
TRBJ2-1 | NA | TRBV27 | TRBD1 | CASSFNRGNEQFF | TGTGCCAGCAGTTTCAACAGGGGCAATGAGCAGTTCTTC
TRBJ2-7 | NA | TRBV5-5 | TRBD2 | CASSPREITGTSGWVGEQYF | TGTGCCAGCAGCCCCCGGGAGATTACCGGGACTAGCGGGTGGGTAGGGGAGCAGTACTTC